This TCR beta chain originates from a study of T cell repertoires in aging, cancer and after chemotherapy. In its sample, this clonotype is medium-sized. TRB rearrangements spanning V, D and J were amplified using mixed TRB-A/B primers. TCRdb called the multiplex PCR reads again in MiXCR, with one record for every CDR3 protein. The table records 10,000 to 15,000 distinct CDR3 sequences, 21% of them present only once. This CDR3 is 14 amino acids long. Looked up from germline, CDR1 is SGHDT and CDR2 is YYEEEE. V dropped 0 bases and J dropped 4 bases, with 10 bases sitting between them. The template was genomic DNA from peripheral blood, not RNA.

This receptor was identified in a human donor in good health. The chain couples TRBV5-6 to TRBJ1-2; D not resolved. Sequencing input: blood. For the CDR3, the DNA is TGTGCCAGCAGCTTGGTCGACGCTGGCTATGGCTACACCTTC. This codes for CASSLVDAGYGYTF.